These 17 T cell receptor beta chains were sequenced from one sample in a study of STAT3 mutations in large granular lymphocyte leukemia (dated by TCRdb to the late 2010s). What the research found in general, with its limitations: At least one immunodominant TCRbeta clonotype was present in every T-LGLL patient, and multiple immunodominant subclonotypes appeared in about half of the T-LGLL patients.

Library preparation used the immunoSEQ multiplex PCR assay. Imported from immuneACCESS, the table was reduced by TCRdb to in-frame sequences with V and J called. These copies leave out some clones; in studies compared against another copy, an unresolved V gene accounts for under half, and the cause of the remainder is not known. The sample table contains about 3,100 clones; only one count was recorded for 65% to 70% of them. The ten largest clones represent 16% of the sample. The antigens for these receptors are not known. Sequencing was done on a sample of peripheral blood mononuclear cells. The source of these receptors is a woman between 40 and 55 years old with T-cell large granular lymphocyte leukemia. Some clones in this sample may be carry-over from other donors' samples. The age is the age at diagnosis.

The chain uses TRBV9 and TRBJ1-4; TRBD1 might be the D (6 bases). The CDR3 is 14 amino acids. Germline lookup yields CDR1 SGDLS and CDR2 YYNGEE. Trimming pared 3 bases from V and 4 bases from J, leaving 10 bases between. CDR3 sequence (DNA): TGTGCCAGCAGCGAGGAGGGGGGTAATGAAAAACTGTTTTTT. It yields the protein CASSEEGGNEKLFF.

A few counts support this clone. Other DNA sequences from this sample encode an identical CDR3 as well. The chain uses TRBV4-3 and TRBJ2-7, with 8 bases aligning to TRBD1. The junction had 9 bases not matched to a gene; V was cut back by 3 bases and J by 2 bases. Germline V lookup: CDR1 LGHNA, CDR2 YSLEER. The CDR3 spans 16 residues. The CDR3 coding sequence is TGCGCCAGCAGCCAGGCTGCAGGACAGGGAACCTACGAGCAGTACTTC. Translation: CASSQAAGQGTYEQYF.

This clone is a singleton in its sample. The CDR3 nucleotides read TGTGCCAGCAGTTACAGTTCCGGCGGCGGGACCCAGTACTTC. Amino acid sequence: CASSYSSGGGTQYF. The chain employs TRBV6-6 and TRBJ2-5; no clear D. The CDR3 spans 14 residues. From germline, CDR1 is MNHNY and CDR2 SVGAGI (reference sequence). V gave up 2 bases and J gave up 7 bases, with 14 bases separating them.

This sequence joins TRBV29-1 and TRBJ1-1; D is possibly TRBD1 (5 bases). Trimming took off 4 bases at V and 7 bases at J, with 13 bases between the two ends. Germline V gives CDR1 SQVTM, CDR2 ANQGSEA. The CDR3 runs 12 residues. DNA for the CDR3: TGCAGCGTTGGGGACCTAAGCGGTGAAGCTTTCTTT. Translation: CSVGDLSGEAFF.

This clone appeared once. One end of the junction does not line up with germline, which may come from a read error. This chain connects TRBV5-4 to TRBJ2-7; D may be TRBD2 (7 bases). The V gene's germline CDR1 is SGHNT and CDR2 YYREEE (reference sequence). CDR3 length: 13 amino acids. CDR3 DNA sequence: TGTGCCAGCAGCTTGGCCCCCGCGGGGGCGCCTCGTTTT. It codes for CASSLAPAGAPRF.

A few counts support this clone. The chain combines TRBV7-9 with TRBJ1-5, with 9 bases identical to TRBD1. The V gene end was trimmed by 5 bases and the J gene end by 1 base; junction bases not matched to a gene: 6. CDR3 length: 16 amino acids. Germline lookup yields CDR1 SEHNR and CDR2 FQNEAQ (reference sequence). CDR3 nucleotides: TGTGCCAGCAGCCATAGACAGGGGGGCAGCAATCAGCCCCAGCATTTT. This sequence encodes CASSHRQGGSNQPQHF.

The chain uses TRBV18 and TRBJ1-1, with a tentative D call TRBD1 (6 bases). The CDR3 runs to 16 residues. Between the trimmed V and J ends, which lost 1 base and 3 bases, there was a span of 15 bases. The germline V gene has CDR1 KGHSH and CDR2 LQKENI. CDR3 region: CASSPQKSPGDTEAFF. The DNA of the CDR3 is TGTGCCAGCTCACCACAAAAATCCCCAGGGGACACTGAAGCTTTCTTT.

This sequence joins TRBV4-3 and TRBJ1-5; D remains ambiguous. In germline, CDR1 is LGHNA, CDR2 YSLEER. The CDR3 runs 15 residues. The V and J ends lost 1 base and 5 bases respectively, with 12 bases between them. The CDR3 spells CASSQVRNRDQPQHF. The CDR3 DNA reads as TGCGCCAGCAGCCAAGTAAGAAATAGGGATCAGCCCCAGCATTTT.

This chain uses TRBV5-1 with TRBJ1-1, with a tentative D call TRBD1 (6 bases). Germline V gives CDR1 SGHRS, CDR2 YFSETQ. V was clipped by 0 bases and J by 5 bases, with 8 bases between them. The CDR3 sequence is 13 residues long. This CDR3 reads CASSLDQGTEAFF. The CDR3 DNA reads TGCGCCAGCAGCTTGGACCAGGGGACTGAAGCTTTCTTT.

The chain links TRBV25-1 to TRBJ1-1; 11 bases align to TRBD1. The CDR3 is made up of 16 amino acids. In germline, CDR1 is MGHDK, CDR2 SYGVNS. Trimming at V came to 5 bases and at J to 7 bases, leaving 12 bases not matched to a gene. The CDR3 here is CASSHRNPGQGGEAFF. The CDR3 DNA reads as TGTGCCAGCAGTCACAGGAACCCGGGACAGGGGGGTGAAGCTTTCTTT.

V gene TRBV28 combines with J gene TRBJ2-7; D is uncertain. The germline CDR1 and CDR2 sequences are MDHEN and SYDVKM. V was clipped by 5 bases and J by 6 bases, with 20 bases between them. This CDR3 contains 15 residues. The CDR3 DNA follows: TGTGCCAGCAGTCCCTATTTTAGTTCTGGATCCGAGCAGTACTTC. The encoded protein is CASSPYFSSGSEQYF.

This chain's CDR3 is CSGSVGAEAFF. The CDR3 DNA reads as TGCAGCGGGTCCGTAGGCGCTGAAGCTTTCTTT. The chain combines TRBV29-1 with TRBJ1-1, with unresolved D. Germline-derived CDR1 and CDR2 are SQVTM and ANQGSEA. Trimming shortened V by 7 bases and J by 6 bases, and 12 bases separated the two germline ends. The CDR3 runs 11 residues.

Only one count was recorded for this clone. The rearrangement uses TRBV25-1 and TRBJ2-7; 9 bases fit TRBD2. V lost 6 bases to trimming and J lost 1 base; unmatched junction nucleotides: 4. The CDR3 loop spans 14 amino acids. The V gene's germline CDR1 is MGHDK and CDR2 SYGVNS. The DNA for the CDR3 is TGTGCCAGCAGCCTTAGCGGGAGTTCCTACGAGCAGTACTTC. Protein product: CASSLSGSSYEQYF.

The chain recombines TRBV5-1 with TRBJ2-7; 10 nucleotides agree with TRBD1. J was trimmed by 5 bases and V by 1 base; bases with no gene match: 6. The CDR3 is 15 residues long. Germline CDR1 and CDR2: SGHRS and YFSETQ. CDR3 nucleotide sequence: TGCGCCAGCAGCTTGCTCGGGACAGGGGCCGACGAGCAGTACTTC. Residues: CASSLLGTGADEQYF.

The CDR3 spells CASTKGVGSYEQYF. The CDR3 DNA reads TGTGCCAGCACCAAAGGGGTGGGAAGCTACGAGCAGTACTTC. This chain uses TRBV7-8 with TRBJ2-7, with D tentatively TRBD1 (5 bases). The V end was cut by 7 bases, the J end by 3 bases, with 16 bases between. CDR1 is SGHVS and CDR2 is FQNEAQ in the germline V gene. This CDR3 contains 14 residues. The whole variable domain, filled in from reference TRBV7-8 and TRBJ2-7, reads GAGVSQSPRYKVAKRGQDVALRCDPISGHVSLFWYQQALGQGPEFLTYFQNEAQLDKSGLPSDRFFAERPEGSVSTLKIQRTQQEDSAVYLCASTKGVGSYEQYFGPGTRLTVT.

The V call is TRBV6-6, the J call TRBJ1-6, with 9 nucleotides matching TRBD1. V lost 7 bases and J lost 10; bases outside the gene matches: 8. The CDR3 runs to 14 residues. Germline CDR1 is MNHNY and CDR2 is SVGAGI (reference sequence). CDR3 sequence reads: CASNPRGQGSPLHF. CDR3 sequence (DNA): TGTGCCAGCAACCCAAGGGGACAGGGCTCACCCCTCCACTTT.

The chain uses TRBV4-1 and TRBJ1-5; no clear D gene. The length of the CDR3 is 14 residues. In germline, CDR1 is MGHRA, CDR2 YSYEKL. The V gene lost 0 bases and the J gene lost 3 bases, with 6 bases spanning the gap. The CDR3 sequence: CASSQEGFNQPQHF. The CDR3 DNA is TGCGCCAGCAGCCAAGAAGGGTTCAATCAGCCCCAGCATTTT.